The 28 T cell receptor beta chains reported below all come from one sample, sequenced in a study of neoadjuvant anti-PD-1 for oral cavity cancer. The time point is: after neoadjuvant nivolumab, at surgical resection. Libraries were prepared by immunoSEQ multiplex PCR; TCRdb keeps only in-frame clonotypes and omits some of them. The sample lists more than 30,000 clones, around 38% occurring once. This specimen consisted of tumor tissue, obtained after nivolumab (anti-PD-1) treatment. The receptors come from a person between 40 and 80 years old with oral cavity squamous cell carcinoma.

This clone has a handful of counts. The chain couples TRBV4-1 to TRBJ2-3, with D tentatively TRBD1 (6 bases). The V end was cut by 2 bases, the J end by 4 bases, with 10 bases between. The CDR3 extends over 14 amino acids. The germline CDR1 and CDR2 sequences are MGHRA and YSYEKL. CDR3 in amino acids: CASSQPGAADTQYF. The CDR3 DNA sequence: TGCGCCAGCAGCCAACCAGGGGCGGCAGATACGCAGTATTTT.

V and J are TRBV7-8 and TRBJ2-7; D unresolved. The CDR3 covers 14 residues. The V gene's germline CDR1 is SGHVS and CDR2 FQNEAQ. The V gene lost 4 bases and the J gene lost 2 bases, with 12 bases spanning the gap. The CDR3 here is CASSYTHRAYEQYF. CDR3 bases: TGTGCCAGCAGCTATACCCACCGGGCCTACGAGCAGTACTTC.

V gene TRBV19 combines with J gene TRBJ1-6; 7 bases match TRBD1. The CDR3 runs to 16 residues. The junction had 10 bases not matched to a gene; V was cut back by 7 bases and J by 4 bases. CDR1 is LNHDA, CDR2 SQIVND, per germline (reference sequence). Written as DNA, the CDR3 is TGTGCCAGTACCCCCGGGACAGCGATATATAATTCACCCCTCCACTTT. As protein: CASTPGTAIYNSPLHF. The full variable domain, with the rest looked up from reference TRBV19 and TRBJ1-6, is DGGITQSPKYLFRKEGQNVTLSCEQNLNHDAMYWYRQDPGQGLRLIYYSQIVNDFQKGDIAEGYSVSREKKESFPLTVTSAQKNPTAFYLCASTPGTAIYNSPLHFGNGTRLTVT.

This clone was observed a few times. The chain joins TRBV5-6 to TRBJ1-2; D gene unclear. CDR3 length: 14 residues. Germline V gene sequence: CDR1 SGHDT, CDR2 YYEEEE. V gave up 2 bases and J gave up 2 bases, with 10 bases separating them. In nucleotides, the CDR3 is TGTGCCAGCAGCTTTGTGGAGAGAAACTATGGCTACACCTTC. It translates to CASSFVERNYGYTF.

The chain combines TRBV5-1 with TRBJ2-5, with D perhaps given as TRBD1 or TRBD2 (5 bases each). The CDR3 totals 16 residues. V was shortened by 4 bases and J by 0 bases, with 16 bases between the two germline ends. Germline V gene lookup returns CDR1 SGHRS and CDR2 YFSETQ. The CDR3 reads CASSGRDLRYQETQYF. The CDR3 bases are TGCGCCAGCAGCGGCCGGGACCTCCGGTACCAAGAGACCCAGTACTTC.

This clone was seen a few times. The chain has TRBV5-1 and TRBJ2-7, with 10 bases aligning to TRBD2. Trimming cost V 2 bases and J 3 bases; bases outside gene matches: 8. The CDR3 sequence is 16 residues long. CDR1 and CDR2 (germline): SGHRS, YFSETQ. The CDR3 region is CASSFNAGTSVYEQYF. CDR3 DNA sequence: TGCGCCAGCAGCTTTAACGCCGGGACTAGCGTCTACGAGCAGTACTTC.

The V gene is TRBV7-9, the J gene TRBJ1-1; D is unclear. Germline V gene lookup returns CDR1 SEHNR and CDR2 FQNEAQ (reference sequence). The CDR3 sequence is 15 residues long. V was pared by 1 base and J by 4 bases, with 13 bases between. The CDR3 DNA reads TGTGCCAGCAGCTTAGTTACGATTGGGAGCACTGAAGCTTTCTTT. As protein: CASSLVTIGSTEAFF.

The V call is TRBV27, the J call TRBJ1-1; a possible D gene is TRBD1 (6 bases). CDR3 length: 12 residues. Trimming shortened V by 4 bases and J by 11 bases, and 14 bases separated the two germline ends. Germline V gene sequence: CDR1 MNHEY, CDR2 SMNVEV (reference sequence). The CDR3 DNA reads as TGTGCCAGCAGTTCCGTCGGGGGCCCGGCTTTCTTT. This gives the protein CASSSVGGPAFF.

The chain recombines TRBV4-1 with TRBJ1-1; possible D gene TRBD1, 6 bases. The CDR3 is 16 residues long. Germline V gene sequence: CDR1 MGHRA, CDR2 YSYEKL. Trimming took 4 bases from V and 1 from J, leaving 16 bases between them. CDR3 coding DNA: TGCGCCAGCAGCCCCCGGGACAAGGCTTCGAACACTGAAGCTTTCTTT. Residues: CASSPRDKASNTEAFF.

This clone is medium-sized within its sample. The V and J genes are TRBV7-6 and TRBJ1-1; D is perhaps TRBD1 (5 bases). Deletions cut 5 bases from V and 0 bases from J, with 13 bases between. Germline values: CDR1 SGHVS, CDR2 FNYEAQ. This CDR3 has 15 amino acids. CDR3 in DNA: TGTGCCAGCAGCGCCTTGGGGACGGTGAACACTGAAGCTTTCTTT. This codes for CASSALGTVNTEAFF.

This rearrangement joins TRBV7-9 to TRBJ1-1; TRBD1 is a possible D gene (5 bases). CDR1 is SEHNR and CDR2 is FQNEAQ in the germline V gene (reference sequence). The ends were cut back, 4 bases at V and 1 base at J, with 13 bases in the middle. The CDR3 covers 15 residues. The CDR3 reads CASSSGYLQNTEAFF. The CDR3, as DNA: TGTGCCAGCAGCTCAGGGTACCTCCAGAACACTGAAGCTTTCTTT.

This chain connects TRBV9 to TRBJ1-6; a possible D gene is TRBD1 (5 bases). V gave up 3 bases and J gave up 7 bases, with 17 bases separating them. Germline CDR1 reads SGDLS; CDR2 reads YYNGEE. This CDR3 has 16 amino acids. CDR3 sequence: CASSARRAGGNSPLHF. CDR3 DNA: TGTGCCAGCAGCGCCCGCCGAGCGGGGGGGAATTCACCCCTCCACTTT.

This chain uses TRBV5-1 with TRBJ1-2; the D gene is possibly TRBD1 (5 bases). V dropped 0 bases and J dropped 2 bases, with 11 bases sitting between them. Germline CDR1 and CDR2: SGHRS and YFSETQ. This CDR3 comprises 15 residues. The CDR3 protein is CASSLDAGTNYGYTF. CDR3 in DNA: TGCGCCAGCAGCTTGGATGCGGGGACGAACTATGGCTACACCTTC.

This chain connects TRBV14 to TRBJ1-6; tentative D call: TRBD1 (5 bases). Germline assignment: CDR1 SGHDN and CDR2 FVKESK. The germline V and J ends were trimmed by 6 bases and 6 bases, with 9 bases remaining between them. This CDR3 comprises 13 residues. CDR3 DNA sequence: TGTGCCAGCAGACGACAGAGTAATTCACCCCTCCACTTT. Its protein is CASRRQSNSPLHF.

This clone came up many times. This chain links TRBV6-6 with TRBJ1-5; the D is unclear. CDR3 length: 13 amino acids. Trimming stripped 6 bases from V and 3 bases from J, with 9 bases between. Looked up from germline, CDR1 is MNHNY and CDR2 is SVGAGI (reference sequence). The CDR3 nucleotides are TGTGCCAGCAGGCCCGTATACAATCAGCCCCAGCATTTT. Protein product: CASRPVYNQPQHF.

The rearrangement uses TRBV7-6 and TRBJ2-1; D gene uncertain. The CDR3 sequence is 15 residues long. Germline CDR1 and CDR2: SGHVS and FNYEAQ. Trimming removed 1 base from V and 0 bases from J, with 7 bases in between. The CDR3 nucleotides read TGTGCCAGCAGCTTAGAGAAGAGCTCCTACAATGAGCAGTTCTTC. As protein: CASSLEKSSYNEQFF.

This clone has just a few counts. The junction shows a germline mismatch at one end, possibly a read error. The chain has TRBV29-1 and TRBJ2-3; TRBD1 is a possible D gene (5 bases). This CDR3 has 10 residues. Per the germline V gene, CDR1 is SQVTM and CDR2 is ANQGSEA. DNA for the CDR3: TGCAGCGTTGATGGGCAGGGTGAGGTTTTT. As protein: CSVDGQGEVF.

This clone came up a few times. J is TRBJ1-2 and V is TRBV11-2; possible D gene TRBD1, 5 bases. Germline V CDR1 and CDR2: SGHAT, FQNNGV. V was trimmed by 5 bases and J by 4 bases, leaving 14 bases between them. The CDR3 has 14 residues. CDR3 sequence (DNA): TGTGCCAGCAGCCCCCTCCTCGACAGCTATGGCTACACCTTC. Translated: CASSPLLDSYGYTF.

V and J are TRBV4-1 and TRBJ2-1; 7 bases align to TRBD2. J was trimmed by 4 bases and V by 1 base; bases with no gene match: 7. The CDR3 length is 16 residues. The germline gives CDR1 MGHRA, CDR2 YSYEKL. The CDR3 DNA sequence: TGCGCCAGCAGCCAAGCTGCTAGCGGAGCGTACAATGAGCAGTTCTTC. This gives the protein CASSQAASGAYNEQFF.

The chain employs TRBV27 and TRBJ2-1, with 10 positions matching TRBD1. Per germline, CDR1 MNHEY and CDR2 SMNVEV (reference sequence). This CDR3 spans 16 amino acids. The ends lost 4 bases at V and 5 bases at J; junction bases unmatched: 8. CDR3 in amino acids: CASSSHWGQGHNEQFF. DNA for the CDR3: TGTGCCAGCAGTTCCCATTGGGGACAGGGGCACAATGAGCAGTTCTTC.

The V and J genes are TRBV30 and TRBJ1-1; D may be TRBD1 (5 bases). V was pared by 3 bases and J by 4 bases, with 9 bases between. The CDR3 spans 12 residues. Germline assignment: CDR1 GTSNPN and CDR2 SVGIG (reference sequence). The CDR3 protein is CAWSGTGTEAFF. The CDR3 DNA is TGTGCCTGGAGCGGGACGGGCACTGAAGCTTTCTTT.

In nucleotides, the CDR3 is TGTGCCAGCAGCTTGACTAGCGGAAACACCGGGGAGCTGTTTTTT. It specifies CASSLTSGNTGELFF. The chain has TRBV7-8 and TRBJ2-2; 9 bases are shared with TRBD2. V was clipped by 3 bases and J by 2 bases; unmatched bases: 1. The CDR3 sequence is 15 residues long. CDR1 and CDR2 (germline): SGHVS, FQNEAQ.

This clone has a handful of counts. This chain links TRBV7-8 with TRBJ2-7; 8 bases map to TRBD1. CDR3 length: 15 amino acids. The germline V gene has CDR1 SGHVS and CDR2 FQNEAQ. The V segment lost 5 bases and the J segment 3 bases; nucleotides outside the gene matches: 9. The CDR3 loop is CASSSRDRTIYEQYF. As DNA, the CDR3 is TGTGCCAGCAGCAGCCGGGACAGGACAATCTACGAGCAGTACTTC.

CDR3 sequence: CASRSTGQGIYEQYF. The CDR3 DNA follows: TGTGCCAGTAGATCAACGGGACAGGGTATCTACGAGCAGTACTTC. This chain uses TRBV19 with TRBJ2-7, with 9 positions matching TRBD1. Germline V gene data show CDR1 as LNHDA and CDR2 as SQIVND (reference sequence). The junction had 9 bases not matched to a gene; V was cut back by 6 bases and J by 3 bases. This CDR3 is 15 amino acids long.

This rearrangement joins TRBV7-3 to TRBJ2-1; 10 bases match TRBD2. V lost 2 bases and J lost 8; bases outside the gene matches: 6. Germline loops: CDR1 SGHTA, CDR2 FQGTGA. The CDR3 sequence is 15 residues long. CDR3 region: CASSLYSGRQDEQFF. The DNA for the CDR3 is TGTGCCAGCAGCTTATATAGCGGGAGGCAGGATGAGCAGTTCTTC.

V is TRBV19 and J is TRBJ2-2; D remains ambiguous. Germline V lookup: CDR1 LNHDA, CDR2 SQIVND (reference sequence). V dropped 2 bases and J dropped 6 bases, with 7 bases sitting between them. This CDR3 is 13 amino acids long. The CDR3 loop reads CASSIRASGELFF. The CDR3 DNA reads TGTGCCAGTAGTATACGGGCTTCCGGGGAGCTGTTTTTT.

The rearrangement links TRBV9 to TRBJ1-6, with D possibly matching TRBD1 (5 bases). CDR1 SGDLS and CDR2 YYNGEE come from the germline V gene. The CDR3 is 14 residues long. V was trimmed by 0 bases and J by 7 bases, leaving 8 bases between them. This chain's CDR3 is CASSVGGGNSPLHF. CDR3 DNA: TGTGCCAGCAGCGTAGGTGGGGGGAATTCACCCCTCCACTTT.

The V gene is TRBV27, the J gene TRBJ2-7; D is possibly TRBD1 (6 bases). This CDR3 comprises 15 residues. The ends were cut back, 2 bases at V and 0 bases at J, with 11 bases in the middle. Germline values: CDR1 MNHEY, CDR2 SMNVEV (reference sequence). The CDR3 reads CASSLQGTSSYEQYF. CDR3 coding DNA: TGTGCCAGCAGTTTACAGGGGACCTCCTCCTACGAGCAGTACTTC.